This TCR beta chain stems from a study of PD-L1 blockade in urothelial cancer. Study details: Most of the 29 patients were men whose urothelial cancer was bladder-origin.

The method was immunoSEQ multiplex PCR; TCRdb's version includes in-frame clones alone and lacks a portion of them. The sample has 40,000 to 45,000 clones, more than 75% seen once; the top ten hold about 3.3%. Germline CDR1 is MDHEN and CDR2 is SYDVKM. The length of the CDR3 is 13 residues. V lost 5 bases and J 1 base, leaving 7 bases between the germline ends. The chain is built from TRBV28 and TRBJ2-3, with D uncertain. The source is an older man with urothelial cancer. Sequences were derived from PBMCs, sampled around atezolizumab (anti-PD-L1) treatment. The CDR3 nucleotides read TGTGCCAGCAGTGAGTTCGGCACAGATACGCAGTATTTT. Translation: CASSEFGTDTQYF.